Presented here are 11 T cell receptor beta chains from one specimen sequenced in a study of control samples from healthy donors and cancer patients. Produced via immunoSEQ multiplex PCR; TCRdb's table is partial and in-frame only. The sample yields approximately 100,000 clones, roughly four fifths seen once. The sequencing sample was made of blood. The receptors were sampled from a man aged 55 to 70 in good health.

The CDR3 protein is CASSDRRDSNQPQHF. The DNA for the CDR3 is TGTGCCAGCAGTGACCGCAGGGATAGCAATCAGCCCCAGCATTTT. The chain is built from TRBV6-4 and TRBJ1-5; a weak D match, TRBD1 (5 bases). CDR1 is MRHNA and CDR2 is SNTAGT in the germline V gene. The CDR3 covers 15 residues. With 2 bases removed from V and 0 bases from J, the gap between germline ends came to 8 bases.

CDR3 amino acids: CAAKAWDGLQETQYF. The CDR3 DNA sequence: TGTGCCGCCAAGGCTTGGGACGGATTACAAGAGACCCAGTACTTC. This chain connects TRBV21-1 to TRBJ2-5. TRBV21-1 is assigned pseudogene status. This CDR3 region has 15 residues.

This clone was recorded only once. CDR3 sequence: CASSSLRRGGSNQPQHF. The CDR3 DNA sequence: TGTGCCAGCAGCTCCCTCCGCAGGGGGGGTAGCAATCAGCCCCAGCATTTT. The chain joins TRBV5-6 to TRBJ1-5, with 7 bases matching TRBD1. CDR3 length: 17 amino acids. Germline CDR1 is SGHDT and CDR2 is YYEEEE. Unmatched junction bases numbered 9, after V lost 3 bases and J lost 0 bases.

The J gene is TRBJ2-2, the V gene TRBV6-2 or TRBV6-3; 9 bases line up with TRBD2. The CDR3 spans 15 residues. Germline assignment: CDR1 MNHEY and CDR2 SVGEGT. V lost 4 bases and J lost 3; bases outside the gene matches: 3. The CDR3, as DNA: TGTGCCAGCAGTTCCCTAGCGGGATACACCGGGGAGCTGTTTTTT. Its protein is CASSSLAGYTGELFF.

As to this clone: Other DNA sequences in the same sample also yield this CDR3. This chain uses TRBV4-1 with TRBJ2-4; 14 bases align to TRBD2. The CDR3 loop spans 18 amino acids. V trimming: 1 base; J trimming: 1 base; junction bases outside the gene matches: 3. Germline V gene sequence: CDR1 MGHRA, CDR2 YSYEKL. The CDR3 bases are TGCGCCAGCAGCCAAGGACTAGCGGGAGGGCTGGCCAAAAACATTCAGTACTTC. It translates to CASSQGLAGGLAKNIQYF.

This sequence joins TRBV7-8 and TRBJ2-7; 7 nucleotides agree with TRBD2. Germline CDR1 SGHVS, CDR2 FQNEAQ. J lost 6 bases, V lost 5 bases, and 10 bases had no gene match. This CDR3 region has 14 residues. Written as DNA, the CDR3 is TGTGCCAGCAGCATAGGGAGGGCCTGGGGCGAGCAGTACTTC. Its translation is CASSIGRAWGEQYF.

The rearrangement links TRBV9 to TRBJ1-6, with 7 nucleotides matching TRBD1. Per germline, CDR1 SGDLS and CDR2 YYNGEE. With 0 bases clipped from V and 9 bases from J, the junction kept 6 bases outside the gene matches. This CDR3 region has 15 residues. The CDR3 DNA reads TGTGCCAGCAGCGTAGGACAGGGATACGGTTCACCCCTCCACTTT. It codes for CASSVGQGYGSPLHF.

In this sample, this clone turned up a few times. One junction end disagrees with the germline gene, perhaps due to a read error. The rearrangement joins TRBV6-1 to TRBJ2-1; D not certain. Germline V gives CDR1 MNHNS, CDR2 SASEGT. CDR3 length: 11 residues. The CDR3 spells CASSDYTEQFF. Here the CDR3 DNA reads TGTGCCAGCAGTGATTACACTGAGCAGTTCTTC.

V is TRBV6-6 and J is TRBJ2-7; maybe TRBD2 (6 bases). Germline V gene data show CDR1 as MNHNY and CDR2 as SVGAGI (reference sequence). V gave up 2 bases and J gave up 3 bases, with 14 bases separating them. The CDR3 consists of 15 residues. The CDR3 spells CASSYLAGTNYEQYF. The CDR3 nucleotides read TGTGCCAGCAGTTACCTTGCGGGGACCAACTACGAGCAGTACTTC.

The chain joins TRBV19 to TRBJ1-4; 8 nucleotides line up with TRBD1. V shed 0 bases and J 0 bases; nucleotides not matched to a gene: 12. The CDR3 sequence is 20 residues long. CDR1 LNHDA and CDR2 SQIVND come from the germline V gene (reference sequence). The DNA for the CDR3 is TGTGCCAGTAGTATAGACCCCCCCTGGGACAGGAGTGCAACTAATGAAAAACTGTTTTTT. Its translation: CASSIDPPWDRSATNEKLFF.

This chain connects TRBV5-3 to TRBJ2-7; D not certain. TRBV5-3 is treated as an ORF (open reading frame) with a function not yet certain. This CDR3 has 16 amino acids. Trimming stripped 4 bases from V and 0 bases from J, with 17 bases between. CDR3 sequence: CARSPSPAYSSYEQYF. CDR3 DNA: TGTGCCAGAAGCCCCAGTCCAGCCTACTCCTCCTACGAGCAGTACTTC.